This T cell receptor (beta chain) is from a study of breast tumors, draining lymph nodes, adjacent tissues. Study outcomes and limitations: Tumor TCR diversity was below lymph nodes but above nontumor tissue. Findings are consistent with lymph node origin and intratumoral expansion of most tumor T cells. Compared with basal-like, luminal-like tumors shared significantly more repertoire with nontumor tissue.

This clonotype was counted at least ten times. The antigen remains unidentified. TCRdb reprocessed the multiplex PCR reads via MiXCR and lists one record per CDR3 protein. The sample has roughly 19,000 distinct CDR3 sequences; roughly 50% are singletons. This CDR3 is 14 amino acids long. V was clipped by 1 base and J by 3 bases, with 8 bases between them. The sequence was obtained from a female donor with breast cancer. Some clones in this sample may be carry-over from other donors' samples. The sequencing sample was made of breast tumor tissue. The genes are TRBV12-3 or TRBV12-4 and TRBJ2-3, with D maybe TRBD1 (5 bases). CDR3 DNA: TGTGCCAGCAGTTTAGAAGGGGCGACAGATACGCAGTATTTT. Amino acids: CASSLEGATDTQYF.